Listed below are T cell receptor beta chains from one sample, sequenced in a study of cytomegalovirus exposure and HLA in healthy donors. Using immunoSEQ multiplex PCR, the repertoire was profiled, and TCRdb retains in-frame clones only, with some absent. Found here are some 180,000 clones, 77% of them singletons; the top ten hold more than 1.4%. The sample comprised PBMCs. The receptors were sampled from a young man in good health and CMV-seronegative. Both conserved end residues are part of each CDR3. D genes are given only for firm matches. Clone size is stated in some rows and not others, as once, few, many or a class when expanded.

j_call	clone_size	d_call	v_call	cdr3_nt	cdr3_aa
TRBJ1-1	-	-	TRBV9	TGTGCCAGCACCATGGGACACCTAATGAACACTGAAGCTTTCTTT	CASTMGHLMNTEAFF
TRBJ1-1	-	-	TRBV5-6	TGTGCCAGCAGCTTGAGCGTGCGGGGGACTGAAGCTTTCTTT	CASSLSVRGTEAFF
TRBJ2-2	-	TRBD1	TRBV5-1	TGCGCCAGCAGCTTGAAAGGGGGCGCCGGGGAGCTGTTTTTC	CASSLKGGAGELFF
TRBJ2-5	-	TRBD2	TRBV4-3	TGCGCCAGCAGCTCGCGGGAGGGGAGAGAGCAGTACTTC	CASSSREGREQYF
TRBJ2-2	-	-	TRBV9	TGTGCCAGCAGCGTCCGTAGCGAGAACACCGGGGAGCTGTTTTTT	CASSVRSENTGELFF
TRBJ1-2	-	-	TRBV5-4	TGTGCCAGCAGCTCCTTTAGCAGGGATCGTCGCGGCTACACCTTC	CASSSFSRDRRGYTF
TRBJ2-1	-	TRBD1	TRBV11-3	TGTGCCAGCGGTTACTCCGGGACAGACAATGAGCAGTTCTTC	CASGYSGTDNEQFF
TRBJ1-1	-	-	TRBV13	TGTGCCAGCAGCTTAGCAGGGCGCACTGAAGCTTTCTTT	CASSLAGRTEAFF
TRBJ2-5	-	TRBD2	TRBV19	TGTGCCAGTAGTATGGGACTAGAGAGCCGCGAGTACTTC	CASSMGLESREYF
TRBJ1-5	-	TRBD1	TRBV30	TGTGCCTGGAGTGTCAAGGGACAGGGGGGCCGCAATCAGCCCCAGCATTTT	CAWSVKGQGGRNQPQHF
TRBJ1-1	-	-	TRBV7-9	TGTGCCAGCAGCGCCTACAGGGAGAACACTGAAGCTTTCTTT	CASSAYRENTEAFF
TRBJ2-7	-	TRBD1	TRBV27	TGTGCCAGCAGTTCCCCGGGACAGGGGTCCTACGAGCAGTACTTC	CASSSPGQGSYEQYF
TRBJ1-6	-	-	TRBV15	TGTGCCACCAGCAGATCTACAGGGTACGATCCTTCACCCCTCCACTTT	CATSRSTGYDPSPLHF
TRBJ2-7	-	TRBD2	TRBV5-1	TGCGCCAGCAGCCCGGGACTAGCGGGATACGAGCAGTACTTC	CASSPGLAGYEQYF
TRBJ1-3	-	-	TRBV4-3	TGCGCCAGCAGCCAAGGGACAGCCTCTGGAAACACCATATATTTT	CASSQGTASGNTIYF
TRBJ1-5	once	TRBD1	TRBV25-1	TGTGCCAGCAGTGAAGTCGGGACAGGGCCCCCCAATCAGCCCCAGCATTTT	CASSEVGTGPPNQPQHF